The 8 T cell receptor beta chains reported below all come from one sample, sequenced in a study of prognosis after radiotherapy for stage I lung cancer. The TCR beta CDR3 region was amplified from genomic DNA, with two rounds of multiplex PCR being used for the amplification. First-round PCR amplification was performed with primers specific to each TRBV and TRBJ gene. TCRdb re-called the multiplex PCR reads through MiXCR, storing one row per CDR3 protein. The sample lists about 51,000 distinct CDR3 sequences, about 35% occurring once. Material: PBMCs, obtained before or after stereotactic body radiation therapy (not recorded which). These receptors were obtained from a donor of 50 years or more with non-small cell lung cancer.

This clonotype was counted ten times or more. The chain links TRBV6-1 to TRBJ2-4; D remains unclear. V was pared by 6 bases and J by 1 base, with 10 bases between. The germline V gene encodes CDR1 MNHNS and CDR2 SASEGT. This CDR3 is 14 amino acids long. Written as DNA, the CDR3 is TGTGCCAGCAGAACTGGACCGGCCAAAAACATTCAGTACTTC. Its translation is CASRTGPAKNIQYF.

This clonotype showed up many times. The rearrangement links TRBV19 to TRBJ1-2, with D unclear. CDR3 size: 15 residues. The germline V gene has CDR1 LNHDA and CDR2 SQIVND (reference sequence). V lost 1 base, J lost 0 bases, and 9 bases lay in between. In DNA form, the CDR3 reads TGTGCCAGTAGTATAGCATACACCGCTAACTATGGCTACACCTTC. Protein product: CASSIAYTANYGYTF.

This clonotype was counted ten times or more. This chain joins TRBV6-2 or TRBV6-3 and TRBJ1-5; no clear D. CDR1 MNHEY and CDR2 SVGEGT come from the germline V gene. This CDR3 contains 12 residues. V was pared by 4 bases and J by 5 bases, with 6 bases between. The CDR3 loop reads CASSSFYQPQHF. The CDR3, as DNA: TGTGCCAGCAGTTCCTTTTATCAGCCCCAGCATTTT.

This clonotype was recorded at least ten times. The rearrangement links TRBV5-1 to TRBJ2-3, with 8 positions matching TRBD1. V lost 7 bases and J lost 0; bases outside the gene matches: 4. The CDR3 loop spans 14 amino acids. Germline loops: CDR1 SGHRS, CDR2 YFSETQ. CDR3 amino acids: CASSGTGSTDTQYF. The CDR3 nucleotides read TGCGCCAGCTCCGGGACAGGAAGCACAGATACGCAGTATTTT.

This clonotype was detected ten times or more. The chain carries TRBV3-1 and TRBJ2-1; TRBD2 is a possible D gene (5 bases). CDR1 and CDR2 from the germline V gene are LGHDT and YNNKEL (reference sequence). The CDR3 sequence is 15 residues long. V was cut by 4 bases and J by 9 bases, with 19 bases left in between. The CDR3, as DNA: TGTGCCAGCAGCCGAGCCTCGATGGCCGGAGGTGAGCAGTTCTTC. It is translated as CASSRASMAGGEQFF.

This clonotype was recorded at least ten times. In DNA, the CDR3 is TGTGCCACCACCCCCGGGCGCGGGAGTTACAATGAGCAGTTCTTC. This codes for CATTPGRGSYNEQFF. This chain joins TRBV15 and TRBJ2-1; TRBD2 agrees at 7 bases. The length of the CDR3 is 15 residues. Trimming at V came to 7 bases and at J to 4 bases, leaving 10 bases not matched to a gene. Germline V gives CDR1 LNHNV, CDR2 YYDKDF (reference sequence).

This CDR3 reads CASSHRGRGLFF. The CDR3 bases are TGTGCCAGCAGTCACAGGGGGAGGGGACTGTTTTTT. The chain uses TRBV2 and TRBJ1-4; 8 bases match TRBD1. V was clipped by 5 bases and J by 13 bases; unmatched bases: 6. The V gene's germline CDR1 is SNHLY and CDR2 FYNNEI. CDR3 length: 12 residues.

This clonotype was seen ten or more times. The chain recombines TRBV6-1 with TRBJ2-1, with 11 bases identical to TRBD2. The V gene's germline CDR1 is MNHNS and CDR2 SASEGT. The CDR3 has 18 amino acids. Trimming at V came to 2 bases and at J to 1 base, leaving 7 bases not matched to a gene. The CDR3 sequence is CASSERGTSGASYNEQFF. The DNA of the CDR3 is TGTGCCAGCAGTGAACGAGGGACTAGCGGAGCATCCTACAATGAGCAGTTCTTC.